This entry describes one TCR beta chain. Its antigen remains unidentified. The V gene's germline CDR1 is SGHVS and CDR2 FNYEAQ. The CDR3 length is 13 residues. These data are taken from a study of T cells expressing NK-cell markers. For the study at large: Obtained from sorted CD3+CD56+NKG2C+, CD3+CD56+NKG2C- and CD3+CD56-NKG2C+ T cells were the TCR beta repertoires. Seven donors tested HCMV-seropositive and one tested seronegative among the eight sequenced.

TCRdb re-called the 5' RACE reads and catalogs CDR3 proteins one per entry, DNA excluded. The sample holds 150,000 to 160,000 distinct CDR3 sequences. Study results and limitations: Several donors' CD3+CD56-NKG2C+ cells were dominated by the same clonotypes. Roughly six donors had dominant NKG2C+ clonotypes that comprised about 1.0-8% of their CD8+ T cells.

V is TRBV7-6 and J is TRBJ2-5. The sequence was obtained from a woman aged 50 to 65 in good health. The sequencing input was blood T cells: a sorted CD56 or NKG2C T cell subset, CD4+ or CD8+ T cells, or bulk PBMC T cells (not recorded which). The CDR3 is CASSAASQETQYF. Variable domain in full (rest from reference TRBV7-6 and TRBJ2-5): GAGVSQSPRYKVTKRGQDVALRCDPISGHVSLYWYRQALGQGPEFLTYFNYEAQQDKSGLPNDRFSAERPEGSISTLTIQRTEQRDSAMYRCASSAASQETQYFGPGTRLLVL.